This TCR beta chain derives from a study of T cells in Graves' hyperthyroidism and ophthalmopathy. Amplification of TCR beta CDR3 regions used RNA as the template. RT-PCR in the first round (using the HTBI primer set) targeted the TCR CDR3. TCRdb reanalysed the multiplex PCR reads using MiXCR and keeps one entry per CDR3 protein. Here the sample spans hundreds of thousands of distinct CDR3 sequences, about 14% being singletons. The hyperthyroidism patients had all been newly diagnosed, and their disease duration was under 2 months. Their ages ranged from 18 to 65 years. This clonotype was counted at least ten times. Source material: blood. The sequence was collected from a woman aged 18-30 years with Graves' hyperthyroidism.

The CDR3: CAWSVARTSGKDTQYF. The CDR3 nucleotides are TGTGCCTGGAGTGTAGCTAGGACTAGCGGGAAGGATACGCAGTATTTT. The rearrangement joins TRBV30 to TRBJ2-3; 12 positions agree with TRBD2. This CDR3 is 16 amino acids long. The germline CDR1 and CDR2 sequences are GTSNPN and SVGIG (reference sequence). Trimming cost V 0 bases and J 6 bases; bases outside gene matches: 7.